The 23 T cell receptor beta chains presented below share a single source sample, sequenced in a study of human T cells and chemical hapten exposure. MiXCR, applied by TCRdb to the RACE reads, yields one record per CDR3 protein. The table includes fewer than 100,000 distinct CDR3 sequences, around 12% detected once. Stated time point: patch test 1, 2 weeks after DPC sensitization. Treatment denoted: therapeutic diphenylcyclopropenone sensitization with weekly scalp DPC. Material: whole blood, obtained in connection with sensitization to the hapten diphenylcyclopropenone (DPC). The origin of the receptors is a woman aged 35 to 49 with alopecia areata. Some clones in this sample may be carry-over from other donors' samples.

The chain recombines TRBV5-1 with TRBJ2-1; 7 nucleotides line up with TRBD2. This CDR3 spans 16 amino acids. From germline, CDR1 is SGHRS and CDR2 YFSETQ. V was pared by 2 bases and J by 9 bases, with 14 bases of the junction left unmatched. Here the CDR3 reads CASSFPTLSGGGEQFF. DNA for the CDR3: TGCGCCAGCAGCTTCCCTACGCTTTCGGGAGGCGGTGAGCAGTTCTTC.

This clonotype was picked up a small number of times. The chain combines TRBV11-2 with TRBJ2-3; D perhaps matches TRBD1 (5 bases). This CDR3 region has 15 residues. Trimming removed 7 bases at V and 2 bases at J, with 16 bases between. Germline V lookup: CDR1 SGHAT, CDR2 FQNNGV. CDR3: CASKGKGSPTDTQYF. In nucleotides, the CDR3 is TGTGCCAGCAAAGGAAAGGGGTCCCCCACAGATACGCAGTATTTT.

This clonotype was picked up a small number of times. The genes are TRBV6-5 and TRBJ2-3; the D call may be TRBD1 or TRBD2 (5 bases each). The germline gives CDR1 MNHEY, CDR2 SVGAGI. V lost 2 bases and J lost 4, with 16 bases in between. The CDR3 contains 16 residues. As DNA, the CDR3 is TGTGCCAGCAGTTACGGGGGACCCGTTTCCGCAGATACGCAGTATTTT. As protein: CASSYGGPVSADTQYF.

There are a few counts of this clonotype. The chain links TRBV4-1 to TRBJ2-7, with D possibly being TRBD2 (5 bases). CDR1 MGHRA and CDR2 YSYEKL come from the germline V gene. The V end lost 0 bases, the J end lost 4 bases, and 16 bases lay between the germline ends. This CDR3 has 16 residues. CDR3 protein: CASSQDLRLAPYEQYF. DNA for the CDR3: TGCGCCAGCAGCCAAGATCTGAGGCTAGCCCCTTACGAGCAGTACTTC.

This clonotype was found many times. V usage is TRBV28 and J usage is TRBJ2-2; D gene unclear. V was trimmed by 3 bases and J by 5 bases, leaving 16 bases between them. The CDR3 has 16 amino acids. Per germline, CDR1 MDHEN and CDR2 SYDVKM. The CDR3 sequence is CASSFSPFVGTGELFF. CDR3 DNA sequence: TGTGCCAGCAGTTTTTCCCCTTTTGTGGGAACCGGGGAGCTGTTTTTT.

This chain uses TRBV10-3 with TRBJ2-3; 11 bases match TRBD2. CDR1 and CDR2 (germline): ENHRY, SYGVKD. V was clipped by 5 bases and J by 0 bases; unmatched bases: 4. The CDR3 loop spans 16 amino acids. The CDR3 here is CAISPGTSGSTDTQYF. The CDR3 nucleotides are TGTGCCATCAGTCCGGGGACTAGCGGAAGCACAGATACGCAGTATTTT.

This clonotype was observed a handful of times. The DNA for the CDR3 is TGTGCCAGCAGTTTCGGTTACGTGGCCCCGGACACTGAAGCTTTCTTT. Its protein product is CASSFGYVAPDTEAFF. V and J are TRBV27 and TRBJ1-1; D is unclear. V dropped 3 bases and J dropped 3 bases, with 17 bases sitting between them. Germline V lookup: CDR1 MNHEY, CDR2 SMNVEV (reference sequence). The CDR3 runs 16 residues.

This clonotype was seen a few times. The rearrangement links TRBV19 to TRBJ1-2; D call uncertain. V was cut by 10 bases and J by 4 bases, with 16 bases left in between. The CDR3 spans 13 residues. In germline, CDR1 is LNHDA, CDR2 SQIVND (reference sequence). The CDR3 DNA reads as TGTGCCACCCTACCCGGAATAGGCTATGGCTACACCTTC. It codes for CATLPGIGYGYTF.

This clonotype was seen at least ten times. The genes are TRBV7-3 and TRBJ1-2; D possibly corresponds to TRBD1 (6 bases). V was clipped by 5 bases and J by 2 bases, with 12 bases between them. The CDR3 spans 14 residues. Germline V lookup: CDR1 SGHTA, CDR2 FQGTGA. CDR3 sequence: CASSPQTGNYGYTF. The CDR3 DNA follows: TGTGCCAGCAGCCCCCAAACAGGGAACTATGGCTACACCTTC.

The chain is built from TRBV10-3 and TRBJ2-7; 8 bases are a match to TRBD2. V lost 4 bases to trimming and J lost 1 base; unmatched junction nucleotides: 0. CDR1 and CDR2 from the germline V gene are ENHRY and SYGVKD. The CDR3 loop spans 13 amino acids. CDR3: CAISAGGSYEQYF. The CDR3 DNA reads TGTGCCATCAGTGCGGGAGGGTCCTACGAGCAGTACTTC.

This clonotype was seen a handful of times. This chain uses TRBV28 with TRBJ2-2; no clear D gene. Germline values: CDR1 MDHEN, CDR2 SYDVKM. The CDR3 runs 14 residues. V was trimmed by 4 bases and J by 4 bases, leaving 10 bases between them. This chain's CDR3 is CASSWVGSTGELFF. The CDR3 DNA reads as TGTGCCAGCAGTTGGGTTGGGTCCACCGGGGAGCTGTTTTTT.

The V gene is TRBV20-1, the J gene TRBJ2-5; D unresolved. Per germline, CDR1 DFQATT and CDR2 SNEGSKA (reference sequence). The CDR3 sequence is 12 residues long. V was clipped by 0 bases and J by 5 bases, with 7 bases between them. As DNA, the CDR3 is TGCAGTGCTAGAGATGCCCGGGAGACCCAGTACTTC. Protein product: CSARDARETQYF.

The genes are TRBV10-3 and TRBJ2-1; no clear D gene. Trimming removed 4 bases at V and 0 bases at J, with 7 bases between. The CDR3 loop spans 14 amino acids. Germline V gene lookup returns CDR1 ENHRY and CDR2 SYGVKD. The CDR3 DNA reads as TGTGCCATCAGTGCCGACCCCTCCTACAATGAGCAGTTCTTC. The encoded protein is CAISADPSYNEQFF.

This clonotype has ten or more counts. The V and J genes are TRBV4-3 and TRBJ2-1; D is perhaps TRBD2 (6 bases). The CDR3 loop spans 17 amino acids. From germline, CDR1 is LGHNA and CDR2 YSLEER. Trimming left V 1 base short and J 2 bases short, with 15 bases between. The CDR3, as DNA: TGCGCCAGCAGCCAAGTCTGGGTAGCGGCTACCTACAATGAGCAGTTCTTC. Protein product: CASSQVWVAATYNEQFF.

The genes are TRBV3-1 and TRBJ2-7; 8 bases map to TRBD1. Per germline, CDR1 LGHDT and CDR2 YNNKEL (reference sequence). The CDR3 runs to 15 residues. The V and J ends lost 1 base and 2 bases, in that order; junction bases with no gene match: 4. CDR3 bases: TGTGCCAGCAGCCAAGCTCTGGGACAGGCCTACGAGCAGTACTTC. It codes for CASSQALGQAYEQYF.

This chain uses TRBV5-4 with TRBJ2-7; TRBD1 might be the D (6 bases). This CDR3 region has 13 residues. Germline V gene lookup returns CDR1 SGHNT and CDR2 YYREEE (reference sequence). Trimming took 4 bases from V and 2 from J, leaving 10 bases between them. CDR3 loop: CASSRTDPYEQYF. The CDR3 coding sequence is TGTGCCAGCAGCCGGACAGACCCCTACGAGCAGTACTTC. The full variable domain, with the rest looked up from reference TRBV5-4 and TRBJ2-7, is ETGVTQSPTHLIKTRGQQVTLRCSSQSGHNTVSWYQQALGQGPQFIFQYYREEENGRGNFPPRFSGLQFPNYSSELNVNALELDDSALYLCASSRTDPYEQYFGPGTRLTVT.

This clonotype was seen a handful of times. The chain carries TRBV29-1 and TRBJ1-1; D is unresolved. CDR3 length equals 12 residues. V was cut by 7 bases and J by 5 bases, with 14 bases left in between. Per the germline V gene, CDR1 is SQVTM and CDR2 is ANQGSEA. The CDR3 DNA reads as TGCAGCGCCCTTTCTGAGAAAACTGAAGCTTTCTTT. This sequence encodes CSALSEKTEAFF.

This clonotype came up a few times. This sequence joins TRBV29-1 and TRBJ1-5; unclear D gene. The CDR3 extends over 13 amino acids. CDR1 is SQVTM, CDR2 ANQGSEA, per germline. V was shortened by 1 base and J by 4 bases, with 8 bases between the two germline ends. The CDR3 spells CSVEAGGNQPQHF. For the CDR3, the DNA is TGCAGCGTTGAAGCCGGCGGGAATCAGCCCCAGCATTTT.

V gene TRBV5-1 combines with J gene TRBJ2-3, with a weak D call TRBD1 (5 bases). The germline V gene has CDR1 SGHRS and CDR2 YFSETQ. This CDR3 comprises 14 residues. Trimming shortened V by 4 bases and J by 6 bases, and 15 bases separated the two germline ends. CDR3 protein: CASSQGQIVDTQYF. The CDR3 coding sequence is TGCGCCAGCAGCCAGGGTCAAATAGTGGATACGCAGTATTTT.

The rearrangement uses TRBV11-1 and TRBJ2-7; 10 bases agree with TRBD2. Germline V gene data show CDR1 as SGHAT and CDR2 as FQDESV (reference sequence). The CDR3 sequence is 16 residues long. The V segment lost 1 base and the J segment 4 bases; nucleotides outside the gene matches: 7. CDR3 in DNA: TGTGCCAGCAGCTTAGAGGCTAGCGGGAGTAATTACGAGCAGTACTTC. This encodes CASSLEASGSNYEQYF.

This clonotype was observed a few times. The chain couples TRBV14 to TRBJ2-5, with TRBD2 as a possible D gene (5 bases). Germline CDR1 is SGHDN and CDR2 is FVKESK. With 4 bases removed from V and 2 bases from J, the gap between germline ends came to 11 bases. The CDR3 covers 14 residues. The CDR3 loop is CASSPGWTQETQYF. The CDR3 DNA reads as TGTGCCAGCAGCCCCGGTTGGACTCAAGAGACCCAGTACTTC.

This clonotype showed up many times. The rearrangement joins TRBV6-2 or TRBV6-3 to TRBJ1-2; no clear D. Trimming took 4 bases from V and 4 from J, leaving 7 bases between them. The CDR3 is 12 amino acids. CDR1 and CDR2 from the germline V gene are MNHEY and SVGEGT. CDR3 in DNA: TGTGCCAGCAGTTCGGAGGGCTATGGCTACACCTTC. Translated: CASSSEGYGYTF.

This clonotype was counted ten times or more. This chain uses TRBV20-1 with TRBJ2-5, with 7 nucleotides matching TRBD2. CDR1 is DFQATT and CDR2 is SNEGSKA in the germline V gene (reference sequence). V shed 2 bases and J 2 bases; nucleotides not matched to a gene: 5. CDR3 length: 14 residues. CDR3 nucleotides: TGCAGTGCTAGACGGGACTACCTGCAAGAGACCCAGTACTTC. The encoded protein is CSARRDYLQETQYF.